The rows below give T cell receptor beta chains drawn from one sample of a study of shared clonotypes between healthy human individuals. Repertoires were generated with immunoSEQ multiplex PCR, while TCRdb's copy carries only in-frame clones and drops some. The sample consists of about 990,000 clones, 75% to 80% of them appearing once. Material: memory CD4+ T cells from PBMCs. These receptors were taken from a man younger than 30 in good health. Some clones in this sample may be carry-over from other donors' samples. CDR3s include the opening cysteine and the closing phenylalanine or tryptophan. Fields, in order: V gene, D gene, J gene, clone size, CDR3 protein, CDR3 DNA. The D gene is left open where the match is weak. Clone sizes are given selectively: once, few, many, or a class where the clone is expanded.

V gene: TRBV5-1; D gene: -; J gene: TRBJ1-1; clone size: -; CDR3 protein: CASSLAGATEAFF; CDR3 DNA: TGCGCCAGCAGCTTGGCGGGGGCCACTGAAGCTTTCTTT
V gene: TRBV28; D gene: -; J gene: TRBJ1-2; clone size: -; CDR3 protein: CASSLRPNYGYTF; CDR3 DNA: TGTGCCAGCAGCCTCCGCCCTAACTATGGCTACACCTTC
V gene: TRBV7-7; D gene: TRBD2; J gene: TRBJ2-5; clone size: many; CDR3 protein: CASSPRLAGVNETQYF; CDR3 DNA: TGTGCCAGCAGCCCCAGACTAGCGGGAGTGAATGAGACCCAGTACTTC
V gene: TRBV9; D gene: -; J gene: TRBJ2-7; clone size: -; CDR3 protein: CASSPRTFSYEQYF; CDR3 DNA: TGTGCCAGCAGCCCACGGACATTTTCCTACGAGCAGTACTTC
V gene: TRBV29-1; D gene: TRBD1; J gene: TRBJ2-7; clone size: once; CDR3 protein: CSVEGGQGADEQYF; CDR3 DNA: TGCAGCGTTGAAGGCGGACAGGGGGCGGACGAGCAGTACTTC
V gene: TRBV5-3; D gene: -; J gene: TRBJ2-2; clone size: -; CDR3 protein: CARSLSRAQAGELFF; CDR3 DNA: TGTGCCAGAAGCTTGAGCAGGGCGCAGGCCGGGGAGCTGTTTTTT
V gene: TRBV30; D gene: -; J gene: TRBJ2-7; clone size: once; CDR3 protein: CAWRDWGGREYEQYF; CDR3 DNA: TGTGCCTGGAGGGACTGGGGGGGCAGGGAATACGAGCAGTACTTC
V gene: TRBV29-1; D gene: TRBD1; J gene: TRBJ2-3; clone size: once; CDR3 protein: CSAEGQYTDTQYF; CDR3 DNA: TGCAGCGCCGAGGGACAGTACACAGATACGCAGTATTTT
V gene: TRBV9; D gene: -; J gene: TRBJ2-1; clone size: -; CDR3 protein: CASSVGLSSYNEQFF; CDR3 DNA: TGTGCCAGCAGCGTGGGACTTTCCTCCTACAATGAGCAGTTCTTC
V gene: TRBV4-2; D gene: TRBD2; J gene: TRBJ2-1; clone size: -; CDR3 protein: CASSQGQAGLNEQFF; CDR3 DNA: TGTGCCAGCAGCCAAGGTCAAGCGGGGCTCAATGAGCAGTTCTTC
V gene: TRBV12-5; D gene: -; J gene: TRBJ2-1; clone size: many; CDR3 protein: CATHAGQFF; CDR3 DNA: TGTGCTACCCACGCAGGGCAGTTCTTC
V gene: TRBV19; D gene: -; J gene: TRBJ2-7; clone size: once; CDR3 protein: CASSITPTTYEQYF; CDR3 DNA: TGTGCCAGTAGTATTACTCCCACAACCTACGAGCAGTACTTC
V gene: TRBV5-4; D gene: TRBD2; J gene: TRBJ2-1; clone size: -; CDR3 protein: CASSAGLASKPYNEQFF; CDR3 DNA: TGTGCCAGCAGCGCCGGACTAGCCTCAAAACCCTACAATGAGCAGTTCTTC
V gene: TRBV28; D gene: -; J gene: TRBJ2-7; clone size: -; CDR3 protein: CASSLPLAYEQYF; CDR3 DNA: TGTGCCAGCAGTTTACCTTTGGCCTACGAGCAGTACTTC
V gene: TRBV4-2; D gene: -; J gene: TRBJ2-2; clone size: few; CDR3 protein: CASSPPEGGGELFF; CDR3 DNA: TGTGCCAGCAGCCCTCCGGAAGGGGGCGGGGAGCTGTTTTTT
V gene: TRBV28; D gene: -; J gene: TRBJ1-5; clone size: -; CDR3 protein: CASSLDSRAQPQHF; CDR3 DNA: TGTGCCAGCAGTTTAGACTCAAGGGCTCAGCCCCAGCATTTT
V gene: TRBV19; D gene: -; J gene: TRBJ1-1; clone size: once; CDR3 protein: CASSIGGAVGTEAFF; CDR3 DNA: TGTGCCAGTAGTATAGGTGGGGCAGTGGGCACTGAAGCTTTCTTT
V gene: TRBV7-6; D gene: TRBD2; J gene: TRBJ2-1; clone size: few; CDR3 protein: CASSLRAGGKRNEQFF; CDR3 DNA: TGTGCCAGCAGCTTAAGAGCGGGAGGAAAAAGAAATGAGCAGTTCTTC
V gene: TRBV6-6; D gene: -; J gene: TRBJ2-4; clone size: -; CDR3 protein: CASSPSGDIQYF; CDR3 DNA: TGTGCCAGCAGTCCGAGTGGGGACATTCAGTACTTC
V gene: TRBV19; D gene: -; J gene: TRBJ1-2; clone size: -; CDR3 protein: CASSIGPHGYGYTF; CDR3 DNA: TGTGCCAGTAGTATAGGACCCCATGGCTATGGCTACACCTTC
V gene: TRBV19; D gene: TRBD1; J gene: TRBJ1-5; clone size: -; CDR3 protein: CASSSPAGGFNQPQHF; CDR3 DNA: TGTGCCAGTAGCTCACCGGCAGGGGGCTTTAATCAGCCCCAGCATTTT
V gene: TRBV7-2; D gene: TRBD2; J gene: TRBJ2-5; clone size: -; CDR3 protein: CASSLAPTSVVGETQYF; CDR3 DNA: TGTGCCAGCAGCTTAGCCCCGACTAGCGTCGTTGGGGAGACCCAGTACTTC
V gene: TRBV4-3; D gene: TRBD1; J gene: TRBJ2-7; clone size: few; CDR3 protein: CASSPGQGPTNF; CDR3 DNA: TGCGCCAGCAGCCCCGGACAGGGCCCGACCAACTTC
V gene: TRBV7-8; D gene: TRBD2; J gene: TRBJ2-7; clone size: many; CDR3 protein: CASSFPSGSGYEQYF; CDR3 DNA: TGTGCCAGCAGCTTTCCGAGCGGGAGCGGATACGAGCAGTACTTC
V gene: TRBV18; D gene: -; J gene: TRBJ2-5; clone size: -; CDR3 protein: CASSPLGKETQYF; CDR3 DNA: TGTGCCAGCTCACCACTTGGGAAAGAGACCCAGTACTTC
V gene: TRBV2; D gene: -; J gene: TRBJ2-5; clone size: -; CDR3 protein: CASSVRGWETQYF; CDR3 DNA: TGTGCCAGCAGTGTAAGGGGCTGGGAGACCCAGTACTTC
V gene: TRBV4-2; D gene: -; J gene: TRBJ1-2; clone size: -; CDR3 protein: CASSHLTGPYGYTF; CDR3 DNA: TGTGCCAGCAGCCACCTGACAGGCCCCTATGGCTACACCTTC
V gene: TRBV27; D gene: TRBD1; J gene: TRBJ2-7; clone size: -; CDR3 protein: CASSRQGGYEQYF; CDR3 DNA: TGTGCCAGCAGTAGACAGGGGGGGTACGAGCAGTACTTC
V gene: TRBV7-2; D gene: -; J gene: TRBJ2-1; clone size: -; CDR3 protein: CASSGTGYSENEQFF; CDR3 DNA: TGTGCCAGCTCTGGAACGGGGTACTCTGAGAATGAGCAGTTCTTC
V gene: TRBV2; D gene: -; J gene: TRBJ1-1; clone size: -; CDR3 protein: CASSDYKNTEAFF; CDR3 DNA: TGTGCCAGCAGCGACTACAAGAACACTGAAGCTTTCTTT
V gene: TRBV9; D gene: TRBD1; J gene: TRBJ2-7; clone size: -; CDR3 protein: CASSVVAGGTGDEQYF; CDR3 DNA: TGTGCCAGCAGCGTCGTAGCCGGCGGGACAGGGGACGAGCAGTACTTC
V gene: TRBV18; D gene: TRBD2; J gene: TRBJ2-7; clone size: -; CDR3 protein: CASSPTSGGAYEQYF; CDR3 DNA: TGTGCCAGCTCACCCACTAGCGGGGGCGCCTACGAGCAGTACTTC
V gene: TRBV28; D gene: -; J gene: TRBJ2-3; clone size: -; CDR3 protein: CASNSLGGGSDTQYF; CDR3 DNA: TGTGCCAGCAATTCACTGGGGGGCGGGTCCGATACGCAGTATTTT
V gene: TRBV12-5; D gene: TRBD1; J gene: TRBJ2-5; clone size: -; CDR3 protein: CASGTGQGVGQETQYF; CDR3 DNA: TGTGCTAGTGGTACTGGACAGGGGGTCGGGCAAGAGACCCAGTACTTC
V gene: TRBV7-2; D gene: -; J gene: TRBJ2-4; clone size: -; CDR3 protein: CASSLGGASLIQYF; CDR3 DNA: TGTGCCAGCAGCCTAGGAGGGGCTTCTCTCATTCAGTACTTC
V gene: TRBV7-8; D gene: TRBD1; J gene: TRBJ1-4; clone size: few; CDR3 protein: CASRFRTGGNEKLFF; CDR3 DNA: TGTGCCAGCAGGTTCCGGACAGGGGGTAATGAAAAACTGTTTTTT
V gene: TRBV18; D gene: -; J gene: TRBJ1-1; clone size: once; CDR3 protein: CASSTDTFEAFF; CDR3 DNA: TGTGCCAGCTCGACAGACACCTTTGAAGCTTTCTTT
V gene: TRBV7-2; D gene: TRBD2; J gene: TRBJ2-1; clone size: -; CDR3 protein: CASSFSGSSYNEQFF; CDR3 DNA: TGTGCCAGCAGCTTTAGCGGGAGCTCCTACAATGAGCAGTTCTTC
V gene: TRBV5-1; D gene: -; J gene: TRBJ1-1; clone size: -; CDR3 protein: CASSPPGPGTEAFF; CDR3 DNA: TGCGCCAGCTCACCCCCAGGGCCGGGCACTGAAGCTTTCTTT
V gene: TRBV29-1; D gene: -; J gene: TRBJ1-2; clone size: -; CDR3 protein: CSVEDRGSGGADGYTF; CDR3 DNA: TGCAGCGTTGAAGACAGAGGGTCGGGGGGCGCGGATGGCTACACCTTC
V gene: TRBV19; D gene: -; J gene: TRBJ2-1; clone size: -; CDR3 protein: CASSPITGVGEQFF; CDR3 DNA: TGTGCCAGTAGCCCGATTACAGGAGTTGGTGAGCAGTTCTTC
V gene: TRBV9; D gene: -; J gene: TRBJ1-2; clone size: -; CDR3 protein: CASMDVNYGYTF; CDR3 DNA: TGTGCCAGCATGGATGTTAACTATGGCTACACCTTC
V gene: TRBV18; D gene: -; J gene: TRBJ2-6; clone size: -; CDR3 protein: CASSPGWEGANVLTF; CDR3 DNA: TGTGCCAGCTCACCGGGCTGGGAGGGGGCCAACGTCCTGACTTTC
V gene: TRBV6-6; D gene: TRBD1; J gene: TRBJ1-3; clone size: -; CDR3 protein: CASSPRGLAGNTIYF; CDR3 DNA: TGTGCCAGCAGCCCCAGGGGGCTGGCTGGAAACACCATATATTTT
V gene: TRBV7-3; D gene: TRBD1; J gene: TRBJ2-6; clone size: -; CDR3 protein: CASSPKSTGDHRVLTF; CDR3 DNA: TGTGCCAGCAGCCCTAAATCGACAGGGGACCATCGCGTCCTGACTTTC
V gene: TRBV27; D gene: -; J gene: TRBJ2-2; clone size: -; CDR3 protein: CASRQGPTGELFF; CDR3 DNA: TGTGCCAGCAGACAGGGCCCGACCGGGGAGCTGTTTTTT
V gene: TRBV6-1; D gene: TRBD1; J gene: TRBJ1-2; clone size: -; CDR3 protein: CASMGDRGFRGYTF; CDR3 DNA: TGTGCCAGCATGGGGGACAGGGGGTTTCGTGGCTACACCTTC